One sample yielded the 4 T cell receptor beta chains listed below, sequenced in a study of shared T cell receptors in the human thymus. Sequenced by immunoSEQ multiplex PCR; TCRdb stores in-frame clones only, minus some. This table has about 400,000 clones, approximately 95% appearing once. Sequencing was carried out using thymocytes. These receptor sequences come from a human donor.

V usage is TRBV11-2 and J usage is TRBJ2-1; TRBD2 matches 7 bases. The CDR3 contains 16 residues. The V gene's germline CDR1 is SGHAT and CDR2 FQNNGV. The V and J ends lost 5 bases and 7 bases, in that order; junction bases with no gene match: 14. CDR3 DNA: TGTGCCAGCAGCCCTCCCCAGAGGCGGCGGGAGAATGAGCAGTTCTTC. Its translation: CASSPPQRRRENEQFF.

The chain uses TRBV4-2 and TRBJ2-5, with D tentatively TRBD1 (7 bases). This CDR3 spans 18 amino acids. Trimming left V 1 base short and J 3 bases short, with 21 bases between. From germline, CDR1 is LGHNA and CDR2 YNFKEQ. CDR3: CASSQVPGGGGVKETQYF. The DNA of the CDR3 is TGTGCCAGCAGCCAAGTCCCCGGAGGGGGCGGGGTGAAAGAGACCCAGTACTTC.

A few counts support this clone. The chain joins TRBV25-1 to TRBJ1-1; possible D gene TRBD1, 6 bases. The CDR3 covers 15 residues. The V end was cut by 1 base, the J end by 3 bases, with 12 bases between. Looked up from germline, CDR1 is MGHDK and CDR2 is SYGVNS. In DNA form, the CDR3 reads TGTGCCAGCAGTGAATCACAGGGTTTGGACACTGAAGCTTTCTTT. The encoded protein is CASSESQGLDTEAFF.

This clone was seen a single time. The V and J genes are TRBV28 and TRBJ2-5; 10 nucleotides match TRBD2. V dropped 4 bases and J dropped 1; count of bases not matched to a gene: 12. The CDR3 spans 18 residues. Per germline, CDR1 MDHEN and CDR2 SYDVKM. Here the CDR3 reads CASSSRPPGTSAQETQYF. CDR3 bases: TGTGCCAGCAGTTCCCGACCTCCCGGGACTAGCGCCCAAGAGACCCAGTACTTC.